This T cell receptor beta chain is from a study of blood T cell repertoires in COVID-19. Trimming took off 0 bases at V and 10 bases at J, with 10 bases between the two ends. The germline V gene encodes CDR1 SGHNT and CDR2 YYREEE (reference sequence). The length of the CDR3 is 13 residues. The table came from immunoSEQ multiplex PCR; TCRdb's copy has only in-frame clones and leaves some out. The profile shows approximately 250,000 clones, over 70% of them singletons. The sequenced sample consisted of peripheral blood. The origin of this receptor is a human donor in a cohort sampled during active COVID-19. The chain joins TRBV5-4 to TRBJ1-4; D unclear. For the CDR3, the DNA is TGTGCCAGCAGCTTGGGAGGGAGCGGAAAACTGTTTTTT. Residues: CASSLGGSGKLFF.